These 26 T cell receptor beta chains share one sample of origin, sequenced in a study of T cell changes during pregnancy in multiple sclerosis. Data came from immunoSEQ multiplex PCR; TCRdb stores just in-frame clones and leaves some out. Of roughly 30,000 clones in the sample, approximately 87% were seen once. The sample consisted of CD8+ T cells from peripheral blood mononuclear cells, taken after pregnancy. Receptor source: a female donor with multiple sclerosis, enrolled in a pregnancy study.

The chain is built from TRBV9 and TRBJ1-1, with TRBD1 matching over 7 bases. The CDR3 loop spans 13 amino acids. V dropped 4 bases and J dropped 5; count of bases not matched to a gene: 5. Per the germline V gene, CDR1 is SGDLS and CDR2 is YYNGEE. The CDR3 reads CASSTGVRTEAFF. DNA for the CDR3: TGTGCCAGCAGCACAGGGGTGAGGACTGAAGCTTTCTTT.

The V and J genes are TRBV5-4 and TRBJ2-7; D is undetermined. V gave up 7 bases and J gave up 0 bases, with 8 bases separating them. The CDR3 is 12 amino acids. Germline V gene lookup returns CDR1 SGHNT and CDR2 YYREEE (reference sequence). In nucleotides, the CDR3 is TGTGCCAGCGGGCCTGACTCCTACGAGCAGTACTTC. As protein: CASGPDSYEQYF.

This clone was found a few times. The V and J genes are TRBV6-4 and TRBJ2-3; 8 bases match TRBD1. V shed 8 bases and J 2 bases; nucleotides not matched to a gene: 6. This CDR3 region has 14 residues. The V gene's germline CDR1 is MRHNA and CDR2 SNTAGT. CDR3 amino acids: CASGNRGDTDTQYF. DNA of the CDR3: TGTGCCAGCGGAAACAGGGGGGACACAGATACGCAGTATTTT.

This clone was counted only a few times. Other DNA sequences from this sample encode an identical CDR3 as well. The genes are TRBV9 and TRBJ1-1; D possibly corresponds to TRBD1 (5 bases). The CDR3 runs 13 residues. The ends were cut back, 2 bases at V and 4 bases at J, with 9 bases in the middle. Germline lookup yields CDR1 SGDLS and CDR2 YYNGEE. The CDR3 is CASSVGGSTEAFF. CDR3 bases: TGTGCCAGCAGCGTTGGGGGGAGCACTGAAGCTTTCTTT.

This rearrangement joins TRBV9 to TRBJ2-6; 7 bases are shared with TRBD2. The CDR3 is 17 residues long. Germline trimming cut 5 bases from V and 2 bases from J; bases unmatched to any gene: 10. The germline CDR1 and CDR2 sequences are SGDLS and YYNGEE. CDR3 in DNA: TGTGCCAGCAGGGGGGGGGTATTGGGCCCTGGGGCCAACGTCCTGACTTTC. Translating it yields CASRGGVLGPGANVLTF. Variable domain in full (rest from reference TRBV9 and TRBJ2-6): DSGVTQTPKHLITATGQRVTLRCSPRSGDLSVYWYQQSLDQGLQFLIQYYNGEERAKGNILERFSAQQFPDLHSELNLSSLELGDSALYFCASRGGVLGPGANVLTFGAGSRLTVL.

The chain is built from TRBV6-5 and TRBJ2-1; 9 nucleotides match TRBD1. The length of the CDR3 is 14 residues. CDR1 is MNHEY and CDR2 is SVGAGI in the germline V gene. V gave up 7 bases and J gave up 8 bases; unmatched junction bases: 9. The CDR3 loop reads CASKWTGEAYEQFF. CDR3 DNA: TGTGCCAGCAAGTGGACAGGGGAGGCCTATGAGCAGTTCTTC.

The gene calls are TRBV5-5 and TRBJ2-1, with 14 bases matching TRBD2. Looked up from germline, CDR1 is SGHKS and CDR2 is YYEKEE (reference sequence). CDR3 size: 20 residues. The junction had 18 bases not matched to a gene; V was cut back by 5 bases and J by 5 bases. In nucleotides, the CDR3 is TGTGCCAGCAGTCAAGCTGGGTCGACTAGCGGGGGGGTAAGAAACAATGAGCAGTTCTTC. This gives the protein CASSQAGSTSGGVRNNEQFF.

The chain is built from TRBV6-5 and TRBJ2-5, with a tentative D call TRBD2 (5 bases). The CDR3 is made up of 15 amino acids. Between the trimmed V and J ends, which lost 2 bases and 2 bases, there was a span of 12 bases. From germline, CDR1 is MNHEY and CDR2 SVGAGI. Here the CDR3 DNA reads TGTGCCAGCAGTTACAAGAATCGGGAACAAGAGACCCAGTACTTC. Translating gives CASSYKNREQETQYF.

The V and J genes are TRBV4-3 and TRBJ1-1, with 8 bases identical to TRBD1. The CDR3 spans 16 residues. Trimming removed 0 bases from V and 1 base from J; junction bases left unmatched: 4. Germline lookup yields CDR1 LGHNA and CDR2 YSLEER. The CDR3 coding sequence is TGCGCCAGCAGCCAAGACGGACAGGGAACGAACACTGAAGCTTTCTTT. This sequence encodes CASSQDGQGTNTEAFF.

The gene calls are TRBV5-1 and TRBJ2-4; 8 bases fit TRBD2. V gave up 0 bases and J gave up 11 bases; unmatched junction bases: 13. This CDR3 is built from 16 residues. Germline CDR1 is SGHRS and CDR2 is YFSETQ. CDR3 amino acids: CASSLASSSGRGVQYF. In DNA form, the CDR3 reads TGCGCCAGCAGCTTGGCCTCTTCTAGCGGGCGGGGCGTTCAGTACTTC.

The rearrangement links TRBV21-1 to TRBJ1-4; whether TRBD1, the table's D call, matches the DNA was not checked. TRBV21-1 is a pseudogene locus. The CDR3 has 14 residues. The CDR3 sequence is CASSKGDKNEKLFF. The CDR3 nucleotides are TGTGCCAGCAGCAAAGGGGACAAAAATGAAAAACTGTTTTTT.

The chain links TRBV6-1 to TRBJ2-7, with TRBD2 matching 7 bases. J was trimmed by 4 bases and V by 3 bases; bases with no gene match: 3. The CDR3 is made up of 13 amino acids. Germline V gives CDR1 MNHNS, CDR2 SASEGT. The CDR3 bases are TGTGCCAGCAGTGAGGTGGGGGGGTACGAGCAGTACTTC. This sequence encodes CASSEVGGYEQYF.

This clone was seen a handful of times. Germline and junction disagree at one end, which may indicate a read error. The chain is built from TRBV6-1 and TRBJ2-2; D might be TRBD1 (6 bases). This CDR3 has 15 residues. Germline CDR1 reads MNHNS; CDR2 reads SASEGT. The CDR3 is CASSEGQGNPGELFF. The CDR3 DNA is TGTGCCAGCAGTGAAGGTCAGGGGAACCCCGGGGAGCTGTTTTTT.

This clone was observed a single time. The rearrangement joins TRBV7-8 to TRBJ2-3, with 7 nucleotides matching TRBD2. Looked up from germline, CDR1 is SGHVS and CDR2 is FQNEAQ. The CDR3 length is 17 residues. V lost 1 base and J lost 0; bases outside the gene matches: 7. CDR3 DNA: TGTGCCAGCAGCTTAGGCGGGGGTTATATCAGCACAGATACGCAGTATTTT. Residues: CASSLGGGYISTDTQYF.

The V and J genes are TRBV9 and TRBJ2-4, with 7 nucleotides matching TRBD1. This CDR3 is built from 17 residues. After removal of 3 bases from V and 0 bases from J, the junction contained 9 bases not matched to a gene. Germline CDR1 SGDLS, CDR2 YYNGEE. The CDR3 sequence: CASSASGTELAKNIQYF. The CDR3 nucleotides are TGTGCCAGCAGCGCATCCGGGACAGAACTAGCCAAAAACATTCAGTACTTC.

The CDR3 DNA is TGTGCCAGCAGCTTCCGCTCTGGAAACACCATATATTTT. It yields the protein CASSFRSGNTIYF. The gene calls are TRBV13 and TRBJ1-3; D gene uncertain. Germline V gives CDR1 PRHDT, CDR2 FYEKMQ (reference sequence). This CDR3 region has 13 residues. Trimming removed 3 bases from V and 0 bases from J, with 3 bases in between.

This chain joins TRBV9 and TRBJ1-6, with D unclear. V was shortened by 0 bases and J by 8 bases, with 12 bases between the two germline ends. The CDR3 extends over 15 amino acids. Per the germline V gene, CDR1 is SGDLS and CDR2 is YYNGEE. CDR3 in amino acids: CASSVGDSGDSPLHF. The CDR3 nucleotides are TGTGCCAGCAGCGTAGGAGATTCCGGAGATTCACCCCTCCACTTT.

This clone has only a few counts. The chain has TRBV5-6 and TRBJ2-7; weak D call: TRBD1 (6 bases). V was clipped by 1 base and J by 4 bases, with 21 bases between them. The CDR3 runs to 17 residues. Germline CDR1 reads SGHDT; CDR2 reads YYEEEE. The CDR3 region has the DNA TGTGCCAGCAGCTTGATGGTCTGGACAGCGTTCGTTTACGAGCAGTACTTC. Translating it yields CASSLMVWTAFVYEQYF.

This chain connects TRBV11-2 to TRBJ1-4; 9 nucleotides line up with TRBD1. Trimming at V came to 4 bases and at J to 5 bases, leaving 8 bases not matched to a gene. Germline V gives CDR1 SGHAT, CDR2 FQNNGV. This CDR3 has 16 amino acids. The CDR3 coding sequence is TGTGCCAGCAGCTCCGGGACAGGGTGGTTAAATGAAAAACTGTTTTTT. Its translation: CASSSGTGWLNEKLFF.

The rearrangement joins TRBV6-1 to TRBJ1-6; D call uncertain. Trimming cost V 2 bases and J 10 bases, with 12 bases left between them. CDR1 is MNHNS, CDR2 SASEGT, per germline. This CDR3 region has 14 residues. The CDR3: CASSERQENSPLHF. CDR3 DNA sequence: TGTGCCAGCAGTGAACGGCAGGAAAACTCACCCCTCCACTTT.

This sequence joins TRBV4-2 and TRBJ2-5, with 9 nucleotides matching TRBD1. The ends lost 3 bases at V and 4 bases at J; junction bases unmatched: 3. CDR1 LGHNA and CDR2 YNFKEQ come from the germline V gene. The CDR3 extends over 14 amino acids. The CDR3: CASSQLTGGETQYF. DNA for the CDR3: TGTGCCAGCAGCCAGCTGACAGGGGGAGAGACCCAGTACTTC.

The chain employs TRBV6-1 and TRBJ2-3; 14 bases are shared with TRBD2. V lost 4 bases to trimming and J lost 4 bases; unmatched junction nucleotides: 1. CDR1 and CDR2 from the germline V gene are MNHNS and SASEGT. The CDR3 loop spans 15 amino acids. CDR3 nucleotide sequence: TGTGCCAGCAGTGTGGGACTAGCGGGGGCAGATACGCAGTATTTT. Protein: CASSVGLAGADTQYF.

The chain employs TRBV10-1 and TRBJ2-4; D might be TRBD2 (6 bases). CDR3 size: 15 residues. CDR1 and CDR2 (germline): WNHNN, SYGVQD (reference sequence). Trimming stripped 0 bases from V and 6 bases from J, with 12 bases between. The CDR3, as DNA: TGCGCCAGCAGTGAGTCGACCGGACTAAGAAACATTCAGTACTTC. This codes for CASSESTGLRNIQYF.

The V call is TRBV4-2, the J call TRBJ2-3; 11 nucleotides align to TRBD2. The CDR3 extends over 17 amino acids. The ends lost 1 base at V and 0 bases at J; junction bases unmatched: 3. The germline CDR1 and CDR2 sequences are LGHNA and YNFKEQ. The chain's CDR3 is CASSQASGGPSTDTQYF. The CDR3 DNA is TGTGCCAGCAGCCAAGCTAGCGGGGGGCCTAGCACAGATACGCAGTATTTT.

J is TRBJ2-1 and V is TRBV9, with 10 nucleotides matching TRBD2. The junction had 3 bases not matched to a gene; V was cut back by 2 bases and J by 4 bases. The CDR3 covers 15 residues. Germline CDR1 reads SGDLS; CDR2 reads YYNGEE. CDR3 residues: CASSVSGGSYNEQFF. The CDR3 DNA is TGTGCCAGCAGCGTTAGCGGGGGGTCTTACAATGAGCAGTTCTTC.

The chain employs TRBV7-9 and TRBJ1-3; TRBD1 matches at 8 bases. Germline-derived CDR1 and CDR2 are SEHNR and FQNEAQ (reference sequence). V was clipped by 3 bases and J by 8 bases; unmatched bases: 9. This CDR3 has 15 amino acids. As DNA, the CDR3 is TGTGCCAGCAGCTTGGCGGACAGGGCAAAGGACACCATATATTTT. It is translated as CASSLADRAKDTIYF.